This T cell receptor beta chain was profiled in a study of blood T cell repertoires in COVID-19. Study-level background: Samples taken during acute and convalescent COVID-19 were collected in the United States, Italy and Spain. PBMCs, B-cell-depleted T cells, or T cells provided the cDNA or gDNA that made up the material.

As processed by the authors: Estimation of nucleated cell counts was performed using reference gene primer amplification. Sequenced by immunoSEQ multiplex PCR; TCRdb stores in-frame clones only, minus some. V, J and clone size derive from that table, while D and trimming were established from the DNA sequence. The sample includes approximately 210,000 clones, about four fifths of them seen just once. With 1 base removed from V and 6 bases from J, the gap between germline ends came to 10 bases. CDR3 length equals 13 residues. The germline gives CDR1 SGDLS, CDR2 YYNGEE. This clone was detected only once.

The receptor was derived from a woman in her fifties or sixties with acute or convalescent COVID-19. The chain carries TRBV9 and TRBJ1-1, with D perhaps matching TRBD1 (5 bases). The sample was peripheral blood. The DNA of the CDR3 is TGTGCCAGCAGCGTACGGGGGTCGGCTGAAGCTTTCTTT. Its protein is CASSVRGSAEAFF.